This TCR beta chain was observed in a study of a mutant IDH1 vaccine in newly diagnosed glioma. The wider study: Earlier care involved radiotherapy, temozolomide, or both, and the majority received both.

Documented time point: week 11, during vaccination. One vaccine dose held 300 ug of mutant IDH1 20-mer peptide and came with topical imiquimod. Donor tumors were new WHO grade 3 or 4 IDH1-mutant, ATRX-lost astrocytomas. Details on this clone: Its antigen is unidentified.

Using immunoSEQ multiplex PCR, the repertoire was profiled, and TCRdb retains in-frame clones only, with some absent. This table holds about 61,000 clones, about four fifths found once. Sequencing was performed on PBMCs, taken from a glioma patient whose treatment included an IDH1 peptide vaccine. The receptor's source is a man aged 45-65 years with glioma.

The CDR3 here is CASSLDWPRTANTGELFF. DNA for the CDR3: TGCGCCAGCAGCTTAGATTGGCCGCGGACAGCGAACACCGGGGAGCTGTTTTTT. The chain couples TRBV5-1 to TRBJ2-2, with D perhaps TRBD1 (6 bases). The germline V gene encodes CDR1 SGHRS and CDR2 YFSETQ. CDR3 length: 18 residues. Trimming pared 2 bases from V and 0 bases from J, leaving 17 bases between.